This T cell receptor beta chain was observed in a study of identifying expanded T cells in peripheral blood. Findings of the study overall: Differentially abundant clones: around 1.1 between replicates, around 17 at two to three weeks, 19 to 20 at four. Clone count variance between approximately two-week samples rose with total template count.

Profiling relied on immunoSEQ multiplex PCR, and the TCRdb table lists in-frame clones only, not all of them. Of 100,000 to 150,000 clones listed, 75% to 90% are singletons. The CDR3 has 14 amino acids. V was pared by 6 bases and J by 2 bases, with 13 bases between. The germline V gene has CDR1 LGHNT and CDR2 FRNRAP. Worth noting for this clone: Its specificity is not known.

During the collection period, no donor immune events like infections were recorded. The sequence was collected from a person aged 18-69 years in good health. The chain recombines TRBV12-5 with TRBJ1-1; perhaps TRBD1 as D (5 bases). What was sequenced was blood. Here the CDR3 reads CASGAGLPNTEAFF. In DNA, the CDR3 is TGTGCTAGTGGGGCGGGACTCCCCAACACTGAAGCTTTCTTT.